The 20 T cell receptor beta chains in this list originate from one sample, sequenced in a study of T cell responses to AZD1222 COVID-19 vaccine. Using immunoSEQ multiplex PCR, the repertoire was profiled, and TCRdb retains in-frame clones only, with some absent. The data hold around 70,000 clones, with about nine tenths observed a single time. Specimen: peripheral blood, collected on day 0 of AZD1222 vaccination. These receptors were collected from an adult in good health.

The V call is TRBV5-4, the J call TRBJ2-5, with 9 bases lining up with TRBD1. Trimming cost V 0 bases and J 7 bases; bases outside gene matches: 7. The CDR3 contains 15 residues. Germline V gene data show CDR1 as SGHNT and CDR2 as YYREEE (reference sequence). The CDR3 DNA follows: TGTGCCAGCAGCTTGGACGGACAGGGGTCATCGACCCAGTACTTC. This translates into CASSLDGQGSSTQYF.

The chain couples TRBV7-3 to TRBJ2-5; 10 bases map to TRBD1. The V segment lost 1 base and the J segment 5 bases; nucleotides outside the gene matches: 1. The CDR3 is 14 amino acids. Germline CDR1 SGHTA, CDR2 FQGTGA. CDR3 DNA: TGTGCCAGCAGCTTAAGACAGGGGGCCGAGACCCAGTACTTC. This encodes CASSLRQGAETQYF.

Worth noting for this clone: The sample has other DNA sequences that encode this CDR3 too. This sequence joins TRBV10-3 and TRBJ2-3; D is uncertain. This CDR3 has 14 amino acids. CDR1 is ENHRY and CDR2 is SYGVKD in the germline V gene. V lost 2 bases and J 1 base, leaving 7 bases between the germline ends. The CDR3 spells CAISEGGGTDTQYF. The CDR3 bases are TGTGCCATCAGTGAGGGCGGAGGCACAGATACGCAGTATTTT.

This clone is a singleton in its sample. V usage is TRBV15 and J usage is TRBJ2-5; D unclear. From germline, CDR1 is LNHNV and CDR2 YYDKDF (reference sequence). Trimming took off 0 bases at V and 0 bases at J, with 5 bases between the two ends. The CDR3 runs 14 residues. CDR3 DNA sequence: TGTGCCACCAGCAGAGACAGGAACCAAGAGACCCAGTACTTC. This translates into CATSRDRNQETQYF.

The rearrangement joins TRBV18 to TRBJ1-2; 7 nucleotides agree with TRBD1. The junction had 15 bases not matched to a gene; V was cut back by 6 bases and J by 8 bases. In germline, CDR1 is KGHSH, CDR2 LQKENI. The CDR3 loop spans 15 amino acids. CDR3 in amino acids: CASSPGQEGFGGYTF. CDR3 DNA sequence: TGTGCCAGCTCGCCCGGACAGGAGGGATTCGGAGGCTACACCTTC.

CDR3 in amino acids: CASSNRDRGPTTEAFF. CDR3 bases: TGTGCCAGTAGTAACCGGGACAGGGGGCCGACCACTGAAGCTTTCTTT. The gene calls are TRBV19 and TRBJ1-1; 12 bases line up with TRBD1. V trimming: 4 bases; J trimming: 4 bases; junction bases outside the gene matches: 7. From germline, CDR1 is LNHDA and CDR2 SQIVND (reference sequence). The CDR3 is 16 residues long.

This clone came up a few times. This chain links TRBV7-9 with TRBJ1-2; 9 bases map to TRBD1. Trimming cost V 2 bases and J 4 bases; bases outside gene matches: 5. Germline loops: CDR1 SEHNR, CDR2 FQNEAQ (reference sequence). The CDR3 is 15 residues long. The CDR3 DNA reads as TGTGCCAGCAGCTTAAGGGACAGGGCCTCCTATGGCTACACCTTC. It specifies CASSLRDRASYGYTF.

The V gene is TRBV7-2, the J gene TRBJ1-2; 9 bases map to TRBD1. This CDR3 region has 17 residues. Germline CDR1 SGHTA, CDR2 FQGNSA. J was trimmed by 2 bases and V by 5 bases; bases with no gene match: 12. The CDR3, as DNA: TGTGCCAGCAGCGCCCCCCCGGGACAGGGCATAAACTATGGCTACACCTTC. As protein: CASSAPPGQGINYGYTF.

As DNA, the CDR3 is TGTGCCATCAGTGATGCCGGGGGCGATGGCACCGGGGAGCTGTTTTTT. This codes for CAISDAGGDGTGELFF. The gene calls are TRBV10-3 and TRBJ2-2, with D perhaps being TRBD1 or TRBD2 (6 bases each). Trimming took off 3 bases at V and 4 bases at J, with 15 bases between the two ends. The CDR3 is 16 residues long. The V gene's germline CDR1 is ENHRY and CDR2 SYGVKD.

The chain has TRBV18 and TRBJ1-3, with D possibly TRBD1 on 5 matching bases. The CDR3 has 14 amino acids. CDR1 and CDR2 from the germline V gene are KGHSH and LQKENI. V was pared by 2 bases and J by 0 bases, with 5 bases between. The CDR3 reads CASSPDSSGNTIYF. The DNA of the CDR3 is TGTGCCAGCTCACCAGACAGCTCTGGAAACACCATATATTTT.

This clone was recorded a few times. This rearrangement joins TRBV6-6 to TRBJ1-5; 7 positions agree with TRBD1. CDR1 is MNHNY and CDR2 is SVGAGI in the germline V gene (reference sequence). V shed 4 bases, J shed 4 bases, and the junction held 7 bases outside the gene matches. The CDR3 loop spans 15 amino acids. CDR3 sequence reads: CASSWGAGGNQPQHF. The CDR3 region has the DNA TGTGCCAGCAGTTGGGGGGCAGGGGGAAATCAGCCCCAGCATTTT.

V gene TRBV28 combines with J gene TRBJ1-6; D is ambiguous. This CDR3 region has 16 residues. CDR1 and CDR2 (germline): MDHEN, SYDVKM. V lost 8 bases and J 3 bases, leaving 17 bases between the germline ends. CDR3: CASVDWVASYNSPLHF. The CDR3 coding sequence is TGTGCCAGCGTTGACTGGGTCGCAAGCTATAATTCACCCCTCCACTTT. The full variable domain, in which reference TRBV28 and TRBJ1-6 provide the parts outside the CDR3, is DVKVTQSSRYLVKRTGEKVFLECVQDMDHENMFWYRQDPGLGLRLIYFSYDVKMKEKGDIPEGYSVSREKKERFSLILESASTNQTSMYLCASVDWVASYNSPLHFGNGTRLTVT.

The chain joins TRBV4-1 to TRBJ1-5, with a tentative D call TRBD1 (6 bases). The germline V gene encodes CDR1 MGHRA and CDR2 YSYEKL. V lost 2 bases and J 4 bases, leaving 12 bases between the germline ends. This CDR3 comprises 15 residues. The CDR3 loop reads CASSQLARGNQPQHF. The CDR3 DNA sequence: TGCGCCAGCAGCCAATTAGCCAGGGGAAATCAGCCCCAGCATTTT.

This clone was detected once. The CDR3 coding sequence is TGCGCCAGCAGCATGAGCTCCTACGAGCAGTACTTC. Translating gives CASSMSSYEQYF. The chain employs TRBV5-1 and TRBJ2-7; D is uncertain. CDR3 size: 12 residues. Germline V gene sequence: CDR1 SGHRS, CDR2 YFSETQ. V gave up 4 bases and J gave up 0 bases, with 5 bases separating them. Complete variable domain (other parts from reference TRBV5-1 and TRBJ2-7): KAGVTQTPRYLIKTRGQQVTLSCSPISGHRSVSWYQQTPGQGLQFLFEYFSETQRNKGNFPGRFSGRQFSNSRSEMNVSTLELGDSALYLCASSMSSYEQYFGPGTRLTVT.

J is TRBJ2-1 and V is TRBV9; tentatively, D is TRBD1 (5 bases). V shed 6 bases and J shed 7 bases, with 17 bases lying between them. The CDR3 has 14 residues. Germline values: CDR1 SGDLS, CDR2 YYNGEE. CDR3 nucleotide sequence: TGTGCCAGCAATCAGGGCCAGGTAGGAAATGAGCAGTTCTTC. Its protein is CASNQGQVGNEQFF. The full variable domain, its missing parts supplied by reference TRBV9 and TRBJ2-1, is DSGVTQTPKHLITATGQRVTLRCSPRSGDLSVYWYQQSLDQGLQFLIQYYNGEERAKGNILERFSAQQFPDLHSELNLSSLELGDSALYFCASNQGQVGNEQFFGPGTRLTVL.

The rearrangement joins TRBV6-6 to TRBJ2-3, with D hard to call. Germline loops: CDR1 MNHNY, CDR2 SVGAGI (reference sequence). V shed 10 bases and J shed 2 bases, with 10 bases lying between them. The length of the CDR3 is 12 residues. CDR3 nucleotide sequence: TGTGCCATCGGGCCCGACACAGATACGCAGTATTTT. It is translated as CAIGPDTDTQYF.

The chain employs TRBV7-2 and TRBJ2-1; 11 bases are a match to TRBD2. V shed 7 bases, J shed 5 bases, and the junction held 7 bases outside the gene matches. This CDR3 region has 15 residues. Germline V gene sequence: CDR1 SGHTA, CDR2 FQGNSA. The CDR3 bases are TGTGCCAGCACGGCCAGACTAGCGGGGAACAATGAGCAGTTCTTC. The encoded protein is CASTARLAGNNEQFF.

The CDR3 region is CATSGPGVSGNTIYF. CDR3 in DNA: TGTGCCACCAGTGGCCCAGGGGTCTCTGGAAACACCATATATTTT. The chain carries TRBV24-1 and TRBJ1-3; tentatively, D is TRBD1 (6 bases). Germline values: CDR1 KGHDR, CDR2 SFDVKD. V lost 5 bases, J lost 0 bases, and 10 bases lay in between. CDR3 length: 15 amino acids.

This clone was counted once. The rearrangement links TRBV5-4 to TRBJ1-6; D is unclear. Between the trimmed V and J ends, which lost 4 bases and 7 bases, there was a span of 15 bases. The germline V gene encodes CDR1 SGHNT and CDR2 YYREEE (reference sequence). The CDR3 spans 15 residues. This CDR3 reads CASSPWGEGNSPLHF. The CDR3 region has the DNA TGTGCCAGCAGCCCCTGGGGAGAGGGAAATTCACCCCTCCACTTT. Full variable domain (rest looked up from reference TRBV5-4 and TRBJ1-6): ETGVTQSPTHLIKTRGQQVTLRCSSQSGHNTVSWYQQALGQGPQFIFQYYREEENGRGNFPPRFSGLQFPNYSSELNVNALELDDSALYLCASSPWGEGNSPLHFGNGTRLTVT.

The chain combines TRBV6-5 with TRBJ2-7; no clear D gene. V lost 11 bases and J 3 bases, leaving 23 bases between the germline ends. Germline V CDR1 and CDR2: MNHEY, SVGAGI. There are 15 residues in the CDR3. CDR3 in amino acids: CAGQIELGKNYEQYF. For the CDR3, the DNA is TGTGCCGGCCAGATCGAGCTCGGAAAGAACTACGAGCAGTACTTC.